This T cell receptor (beta chain) was sequenced for a study of regulatory T cells in long-lasting Graves disease. In building TCR beta libraries, iRepertoire HTBI primers were used together with Arm-PCR of CDR3 regions. TCRdb used MiXCR to reprocess the multiplex PCR reads, holding one entry per CDR3 protein. Of some 370,000 distinct CDR3 sequences in the sample, around 23% are singletons; the top ten hold about 29%. This CDR3 contains 16 residues. Trimming shortened V by 4 bases and J by 10 bases, and 20 bases separated the two germline ends. Study-level points and caveats: Persistent Graves' patients possessed reduced TCR diversity relative to recently diagnosed ones.

This clonotype was picked up many times. Antigen specificity is unknown. This sample's time point: persistent/refractory GD, antithyroid drugs over 5 years with positive TRAb. Construction of the TCR library relied on RNA isolated from PBMCs. Sample: peripheral blood mononuclear cells (PBMCs), taken when the disease was refractory, from a patient treated with antithyroid drugs. The source of this sequence is a woman in her thirties or forties with Graves disease. The rearrangement joins TRBV12-3 or TRBV12-4 to TRBJ1-6; tentatively, D is TRBD1 (6 bases). The CDR3 is CASSSDWGRIGSPLHF. The CDR3 DNA sequence: TGTGCCAGCAGTTCCGATTGGGGGCGCATAGGGTCACCCCTCCACTTT.